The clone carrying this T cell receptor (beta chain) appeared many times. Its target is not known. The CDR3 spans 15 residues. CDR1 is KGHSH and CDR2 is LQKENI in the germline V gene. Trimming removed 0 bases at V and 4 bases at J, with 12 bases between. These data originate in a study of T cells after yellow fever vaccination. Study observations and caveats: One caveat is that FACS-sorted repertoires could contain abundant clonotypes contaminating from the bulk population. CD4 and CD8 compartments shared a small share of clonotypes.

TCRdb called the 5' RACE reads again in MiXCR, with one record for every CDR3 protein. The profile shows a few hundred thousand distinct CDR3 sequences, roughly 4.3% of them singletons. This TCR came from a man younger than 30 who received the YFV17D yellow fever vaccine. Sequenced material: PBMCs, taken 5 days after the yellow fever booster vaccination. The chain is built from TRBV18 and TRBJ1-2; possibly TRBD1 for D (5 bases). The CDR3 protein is CASSPPSIGGYGYTF. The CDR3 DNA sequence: TGTGCCAGCTCACCACCGAGCATCGGGGGCTATGGCTACACCTTC.